This T cell receptor beta chain was retrieved from a study of CD8 T cells in ankylosing spondylitis. Study findings and constraints: There were earlier reports of some motif variants in reactive arthritis synovial fluid and blood. Disease-associated clonotypes exhibited CD8+ identity and were relatively infrequent in peripheral blood. Matched ankylosing spondylitis synovial fluid reportedly contained a significantly enriched population of disease-linked clones. Blood of patients with ankylosing spondylitis appeared to be characterized by a TCR beta motif of several highly homologous variants.

The CDR3 is 14 residues long. The germline gives CDR1 DFQATT, CDR2 SNEGSKA (reference sequence). V lost 0 bases, J lost 2 bases, and 8 bases lay in between. Scientists made TCR beta libraries using quantitative 5'-RACE with molecular barcodes. TCRdb reprocessed the 5' RACE reads via MiXCR and lists one record per CDR3 protein. This table holds under 850,000 distinct CDR3 sequences, around 17% found once. As regards this clonotype: The antigen remains undetermined.

The chain is built from TRBV20-1 and TRBJ1-5; TRBD1 is a possible D gene (5 bases). The specimen was blood, either unsorted or a sorted T cell fraction (not recorded which). The TCR comes from a male donor with ankylosing spondylitis. The CDR3 nucleotides are TGCAGTGCTAGAGAGCAACAGGGCAATCAGCCCCAGCATTTT. Protein sequence: CSAREQQGNQPQHF.